A selection of T cell receptor beta chains follows, all from one sample in a study of T cells in pancreatic ductal adenocarcinoma. TCRdb's table, derived via immunoSEQ multiplex PCR, lists solely in-frame clones and lacks some. The table has over 7,000 clones, over 85% seen once. The specimen sequenced was PBMCs. The receptors come from a human donor with pancreatic ductal adenocarcinoma. The CDR3 runs from the conserved cysteine through the conserved F or W. The order of the fields is D gene, clone size, V gene, J gene, CDR3 protein, CDR3 DNA. The D gene is left open where the match is weak. A clone size is listed for some rows: how often the clone was seen (once, few, many), or a class if it is expanded.

D: .
size: once
V: TRBV7-2
J: TRBJ1-1
CDR3: CASSPTKGLSANTEAFF
DNA: TGTGCCAGCAGCCCCACCAAGGGGTTGAGCGCTAACACTGAAGCTTTCTTT

D: TRBD1
size: .
V: TRBV7-2
J: TRBJ2-3
CDR3: CASSPGQGPDTQYF
DNA: TGTGCCAGCAGCCCAGGACAGGGGCCAGATACGCAGTATTTT

D: .
size: .
V: TRBV27
J: TRBJ1-3
CDR3: CASSEDRLSSGNTIYF
DNA: TGTGCCAGCAGTGAAGACAGACTGAGCTCTGGAAACACCATATATTTT

D: TRBD1
size: .
V: TRBV28
J: TRBJ1-5
CDR3: CASGYMGQGSQPQHF
DNA: TGTGCCAGCGGCTACATGGGACAGGGGAGTCAGCCCCAGCATTTT

D: TRBD2
size: .
V: TRBV5-4
J: TRBJ2-5
CDR3: CASSLAGGKETQYF
DNA: TGTGCCAGCAGCTTGGCGGGAGGGAAAGAGACCCAGTACTTC

D: TRBD2
size: .
V: TRBV5-6
J: TRBJ2-7
CDR3: CASSLVGLAGGNEQYF
DNA: TGTGCCAGCAGCTTGGTGGGCCTAGCGGGAGGGAACGAGCAGTACTTC

D: TRBD1
size: once
V: TRBV19
J: TRBJ1-5
CDR3: CASSIGRTGALSNQPQHF
DNA: TGTGCCAGTAGTATTGGTAGGACAGGGGCCTTGAGCAATCAGCCCCAGCATTTT

D: TRBD1
size: few
V: TRBV14
J: TRBJ2-7
CDR3: CASSPGTGYEQYF
DNA: TGTGCCAGCAGCCCCGGGACAGGGTACGAGCAGTACTTC

D: TRBD2
size: .
V: TRBV19
J: TRBJ2-3
CDR3: CASSPRLAGSTDTQYF
DNA: TGTGCCAGTAGTCCTAGACTAGCGGGGAGCACAGATACGCAGTATTTT

D: .
size: once
V: TRBV6-1
J: TRBJ2-5
CDR3: CASRERSWETQYF
DNA: TGTGCCAGCCGTGAGCGGAGCTGGGAGACCCAGTACTTC

D: .
size: .
V: TRBV6-5
J: TRBJ2-3
CDR3: CATREITDTQYF
DNA: TGTGCCACCCGGGAAATCACAGATACGCAGTATTTT

D: .
size: .
V: TRBV27
J: TRBJ1-1
CDR3: CASSGLGRGAFF
DNA: TGTGCCAGCAGTGGACTGGGCAGGGGAGCTTTCTTT

D: .
size: .
V: TRBV7-7
J: TRBJ2-7
CDR3: CASSLGVGQNEQYF
DNA: TGTGCTAGCAGCTTAGGGGTGGGGCAAAACGAGCAGTACTTC

D: TRBD1
size: once
V: TRBV30
J: TRBJ2-7
CDR3: CAWSVYPQGHEQYF
DNA: TGTGCCTGGAGTGTATATCCACAGGGGCACGAGCAGTACTTC

D: .
size: .
V: TRBV7-8
J: TRBJ2-4
CDR3: CASSLDGLAKNIQYF
DNA: TGTGCCAGCAGCTTAGACGGGTTAGCCAAAAACATTCAGTACTTC

D: .
size: once
V: TRBV2
J: TRBJ2-1
CDR3: CASSELASYNEQFF
DNA: TGTGCCAGCAGTGAACTAGCATCCTACAATGAGCAGTTCTTC

D: TRBD2
size: .
V: TRBV6-5
J: TRBJ2-3
CDR3: CASSYSRGAGADTQYF
DNA: TGTGCCAGCAGTTACTCGCGGGGGGCAGGGGCAGATACGCAGTATTTT

D: .
size: .
V: TRBV5-6
J: TRBJ1-1
CDR3: CASIRGTEAFF
DNA: TGTGCCAGCATCAGGGGAACTGAAGCTTTCTTT

D: TRBD2
size: once
V: TRBV4-3
J: TRBJ2-7
CDR3: CASSQEWAGGREQYF
DNA: TGCGCCAGCAGCCAAGAGTGGGCGGGGGGGCGTGAGCAGTACTTC

D: .
size: .
V: TRBV5-6
J: TRBJ1-3
CDR3: CASSLSARGSGNTIYF
DNA: TGTGCCAGCAGCTTGAGTGCAAGGGGCTCTGGAAACACCATATATTTT

D: .
size: once
V: TRBV7-2
J: TRBJ1-1
CDR3: CASSPLTGTEAFF
DNA: TGTGCCAGCAGCCCACTTACCGGCACTGAAGCTTTCTTT

D: .
size: once
V: TRBV5-1
J: TRBJ1-3
CDR3: CASSTADRSSGNTIYF
DNA: TGCGCCAGCAGCACTGCCGACAGGAGCTCTGGAAACACCATATATTTT

D: TRBD2
size: .
V: TRBV9
J: TRBJ2-7
CDR3: CASSSRGGASSYEQYF
DNA: TGTGCCAGCAGCTCCCGGGGGGGGGCCAGCTCCTACGAGCAGTACTTC

D: TRBD1
size: few
V: TRBV10-3
J: TRBJ2-5
CDR3: CAISESGQEETQYF
DNA: TGTGCCATCAGTGAGTCGGGACAGGAAGAGACCCAGTACTTC

D: .
size: .
V: TRBV29-1
J: TRBJ2-5
CDR3: CSVSPGHLQETQYF
DNA: TGCAGCGTTTCACCGGGACACCTCCAAGAGACCCAGTACTTC

D: .
size: once
V: TRBV5-4
J: TRBJ2-5
CDR3: CASSLGPGQETQYF
DNA: TGTGCCAGCAGCTTGGGACCTGGGCAGGAGACCCAGTACTTC

D: .
size: .
V: TRBV18
J: TRBJ1-6
CDR3: CASSAETGYNSPLHF
DNA: TGTGCCAGCTCGGCCGAGACAGGCTATAATTCACCCCTCCACTTT

D: .
size: once
V: TRBV21-1
J: TRBJ2-3
CDR3: CATAQDTQYF
DNA: TGTGCCACCGCACAAGATACGCAGTATTTT

D: .
size: .
V: TRBV7-2
J: TRBJ1-2
CDR3: CASSLGPGNYGYTF
DNA: TGTGCCAGCAGCTTAGGTCCCGGGAACTATGGCTACACCTTC

D: .
size: .
V: TRBV2
J: TRBJ1-3
CDR3: CASSEARTKPGNTIYF
DNA: TGTGCCAGCAGTGAAGCTCGGACAAAACCCGGAAACACCATATATTTT

D: TRBD1
size: .
V: TRBV11-1
J: TRBJ1-1
CDR3: CASSLPGQGIMNTEAFF
DNA: TGTGCCAGCAGCTTGCCGGGACAGGGCATTATGAACACTGAAGCTTTCTTT

D: TRBD1
size: .
V: TRBV10-3
J: TRBJ2-7
CDR3: CAINQGANEQYF
DNA: TGTGCCATCAATCAGGGGGCCAACGAGCAGTACTTC

D: .
size: .
V: TRBV7-2
J: TRBJ2-3
CDR3: CASSPHDSTDTQYF
DNA: TGTGCCAGCAGCCCACATGATAGCACAGATACGCAGTATTTT

D: .
size: .
V: TRBV5-1
J: TRBJ1-6
CDR3: CASSLVQGNSPLHF
DNA: TGCGCCAGCAGCTTGGTGCAGGGGAATTCACCCCTCCACTTT

D: TRBD2
size: .
V: TRBV19
J: TRBJ2-7
CDR3: CASSTLAGNEQYF
DNA: TGTGCCAGTAGCACACTAGCGGGAAACGAGCAGTACTTC

D: .
size: .
V: TRBV27
J: TRBJ2-5
CDR3: CASANRVQETQYF
DNA: TGTGCCAGCGCGAACAGGGTCCAAGAGACCCAGTACTTC

D: TRBD2
size: .
V: TRBV7-2
J: TRBJ2-5
CDR3: CASSLSFRGTSGQETQYF
DNA: TGTGCCAGCAGCTTATCTTTCCGAGGGACTAGCGGGCAAGAGACCCAGTACTTC

D: .
size: once
V: TRBV7-3
J: TRBJ2-1
CDR3: CASSLTPLRYNEQFF
DNA: TGTGCCAGCAGCTTAACCCCATTGCGATACAATGAGCAGTTCTTC

D: TRBD1
size: .
V: TRBV7-2
J: TRBJ2-1
CDR3: CASRLQPGQGRHEQFF
DNA: TGTGCCAGCAGATTACAACCGGGACAGGGAAGGCATGAGCAGTTCTTC

D: .
size: once
V: TRBV30
J: TRBJ2-3
CDR3: CAWSVPGLTDTQYF
DNA: TGTGCCTGGAGTGTACCAGGCTTGACAGATACGCAGTATTTT

D: .
size: .
V: TRBV5-1
J: TRBJ1-5
CDR3: CASSLDSAGNQPQHF
DNA: TGCGCCAGCAGCTTAGACTCGGCGGGCAATCAGCCCCAGCATTTT

D: TRBD1
size: .
V: TRBV11-2
J: TRBJ2-7
CDR3: CASSIATGTVHEQYF
DNA: TGTGCCAGCAGCATAGCGACCGGGACAGTACACGAGCAGTACTTC